What follows is one T cell receptor beta chain and its context. These data originate in a study of blood T cell repertoires in COVID-19. Recruits, aged about 18 to 100 years, lived in roughly 22 US areas. Categorization into cohorts depended on clinical history that participants reported. Among Cohort 3 donors, those recovered had two negative PCRs, clearance, or symptom resolution. Trimming removed 3 bases from V and 5 bases from J; junction bases left unmatched: 11. Germline V gene sequence: CDR1 SGDLS, CDR2 YYNGEE. CDR3 length equals 16 residues. Sequencing used immunoSEQ multiplex PCR; TCRdb keeps in-frame clones, though not all of them. The table records roughly 220,000 clones, approximately 84% of them present only once.

This TCR came from a man aged 40-49 years who had recovered from COVID-19. Sequences were obtained from PBMCs or T cells enriched from blood (not recorded which). The chain links TRBV9 to TRBJ2-5; 9 positions agree with TRBD2. The chain's CDR3 is CASSGRSGGIMETQYF. The CDR3 nucleotides are TGTGCCAGCAGCGGGAGGAGCGGGGGGATAATGGAGACCCAGTACTTC.